The source of this T cell receptor (beta chain) is a study of molecular identifiers for immune sequencing clone quantification listed by TCRdb under 2018. Study-level background: In a replicate experiment, RNA from roughly 18,000 or 92,000 naive CD8 T cells was split into five aliquots, four of which were sequenced. The study was a methods study using CD8 T cells to benchmark molecular-identifier clustering-based TCR repertoire sequencing (MIDCIRS) and TCR RNA copy counting.

Libraries came from PCR. Reads for this sample came from an Illumina HiSeq 4000. Bulk TCR libraries were generated as previously described, with the TCR primers listed in Table S5 used. Purification of total RNA was performed with the Qiagen AllPrep DNA/RNA kit. Before analysis, reads from multiple sequencing runs of the same library were pooled. On the study's bioinformatics: Reads were retained only if the reads had an exact TCR constant sequence, and the retained reads were trimmed to 150 nt and grouped according to their 12-nt molecular barcodes. Reads in each barcode group were sub-clustered using a 15% Levenshtein threshold, and a quality-weighted consensus sequence was built for each RNA molecule. Non-functional sequences were discarded, and so were lower-count sequences lying one edit away from another sequence. Based on fitting two negative binomial distributions, any barcode sub-cluster with under 20% of the maximum read count was discarded. In TCRdb, the public reads were trimmed at Q25 with fastp and aligned with MiXCR, with productive beta chains retained. Each record represents a unique CDR3 protein, reported with the most common genes and DNA among its rows. TCRdb, not the authors, supplied the V and J calls. The sample table lists around 70,000 distinct CDR3 sequences, under 20% of them with a count of one. The ten largest clones capture about 1.6% of the sample.

Libraries of naive CD8 T cells were built from anywhere between about 20,000 and 1,000,000 sorted cells, with 10%, 30% or 50% of the purified RNA used. Naive CD8 T cells were FACS-sorted as CD8+CD4-CCR7+CD45RA+ on a BD FACSAria II into RLT Plus buffer. To test detection sensitivity, Jurkat RNA equivalent to under 12 TCR copies was spiked into samples of about 19,000-1,000,000 naive CD8 T cells. CD8 T cells were enriched using RosetteSep CD8+ T Cell Enrichment Cocktail and Ficoll-Paque, and the enriched cells then underwent ACK red cell lysis. Germline trimming amounts to 1 base on V and 6 bases on J, with 9 as the count of junction bases outside the gene matches. The CDR3, cysteine through phenylalanine, is 16 amino acids long. Only CDR3 DNA is held: 48 bases, read in frame from base 1. CDR1 and CDR2 (SGHVS, FNYEAQ) derive from the germline V gene. Findings and caveats that apply to the study as a whole: In CMV-specific effector cells, clones with more than 20 RNA copies accounted for over 97% of molecules, whereas in naive cells such clones accounted for under 1%. A single cell's worth of spiked-in Jurkat TCR RNA was reported detectable even among 750,000 to 1,000,000 naive CD8 T cells. The sizes of highly expanded clones could end up underestimated when identical TCR molecules share a barcode. Modeling indicated approximately 3.2 TCR RNA copies recovered per cell, compared with 7.5 to 10 by digital PCR, which implies a capture efficiency of around 30%. Naive libraries contained spiked-in Jurkat TCR RNA (approximately ten copies' worth), which is not part of the donor repertoire. Without barcode sub-clustering, chimeric consensus sequences inflated TCR diversity; chimeras reached as high as 47%.

In this sample, this clonotype turned up a few times. This clone's antigen is unknown. No base quality information exists; no much larger clone differs at one position. The sequencing input was naive CD8+ T cells from blood, with Jurkat cell RNA spiked in. Per the publication, the cell subset or site label means: FACS-sorted CD8+CD4-CCR7+CD45RA+ naive T cells. This clonotype originated in a human donor in good health. Some libraries in this study had Jurkat cell RNA spiked in. The chain employs TRBV7-6 and TRBJ2-1; 7 junctional bases match TRBD2. DNA sequence: TGTGCCAGCAGCTTAGGAAGTGGCGGGAGTCCCAATGAGCAGTTCTTC. Its protein product is CASSLGSGGSPNEQFF.